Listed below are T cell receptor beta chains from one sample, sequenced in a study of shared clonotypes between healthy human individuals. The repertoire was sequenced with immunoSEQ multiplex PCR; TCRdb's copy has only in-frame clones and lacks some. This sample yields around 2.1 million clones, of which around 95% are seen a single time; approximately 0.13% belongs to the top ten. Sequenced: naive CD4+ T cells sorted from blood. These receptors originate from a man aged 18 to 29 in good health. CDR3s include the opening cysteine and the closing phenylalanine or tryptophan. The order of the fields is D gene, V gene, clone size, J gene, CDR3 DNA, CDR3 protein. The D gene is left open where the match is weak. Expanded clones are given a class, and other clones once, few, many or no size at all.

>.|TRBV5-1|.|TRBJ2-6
TGCGCCAGCAGCTCCGGAGGGGTCTCTGGGGCCAACGTCCTGACTTTC
CASSSGGVSGANVLTF
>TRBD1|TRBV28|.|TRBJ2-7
TGTGCCAGCAGTTTAGAGGGACAGGGGGCTGACGAGCAGTACTTC
CASSLEGQGADEQYF
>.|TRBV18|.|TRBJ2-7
TGTGCCAGCTCCCGCGGACGGCCATTGAGCTCCTACGAGCAGTACTTC
CASSRGRPLSSYEQYF
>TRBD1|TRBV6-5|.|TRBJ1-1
TGTGCCAGCAGCTGGGACAGCACTGAAGCTTTCTTT
CASSWDSTEAFF
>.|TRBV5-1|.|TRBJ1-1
TGCGCCAGCAGCTTGGGAGGACAGCCCCCGGCGGCTGAAGCTTTCTTT
CASSLGGQPPAAEAFF
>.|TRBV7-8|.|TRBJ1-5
TGTGCCAGCAGCTTAGGGCAGGGTGGTCAGCCCCAGCATTTT
CASSLGQGGQPQHF
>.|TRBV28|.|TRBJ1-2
TGTGCCCTTCGATCGGGGAATGGCTACACCTTC
CALRSGNGYTF
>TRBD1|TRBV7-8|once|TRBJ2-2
TGTGCCAGCAACGACAGGGTGGGCACCGGGGAGCTGTTTTTT
CASNDRVGTGELFF
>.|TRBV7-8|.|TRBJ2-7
TGTGCCAGCAGCTCCAGGGGACCCCTCTACGAGCAGTACTTC
CASSSRGPLYEQYF
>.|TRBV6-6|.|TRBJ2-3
TGTGCCAGCAGTTTAATAGAAGGAGATACGCAGTATTTT
CASSLIEGDTQYF
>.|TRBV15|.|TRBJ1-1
TGTGCCACCACCCAGACAGCGACCCTGAACACTGAAGCTTTCTTT
CATTQTATLNTEAFF
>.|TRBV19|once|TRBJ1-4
TGTGCCAGTAGTATTCGGGCTGACAGAACTAATGAAAAACTGTTTTTT
CASSIRADRTNEKLFF
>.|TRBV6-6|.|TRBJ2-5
TGTGCCAGCAGTTACGTGACTCGACAAGAGACCCAGTACTTC
CASSYVTRQETQYF
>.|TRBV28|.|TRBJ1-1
TGTGCCAGCAGTTTTGCGGGACACACTGAAGCTTTCTTT
CASSFAGHTEAFF
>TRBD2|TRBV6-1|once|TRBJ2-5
TGTGCCAGCAGTGAAGCGCGTCCTAGCGGGAGTGCGACCCAGTACTTC
CASSEARPSGSATQYF
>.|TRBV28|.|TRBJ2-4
TGTGCCAGCAGTCCCTCGGACAGTTGGGCCAAAAACATTCAGTACTTC
CASSPSDSWAKNIQYF
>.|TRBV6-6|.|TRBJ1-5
TGTGCCAGCAGTTACGGGACACAGAATAGCAATCAGCCCCAGCATTTT
CASSYGTQNSNQPQHF
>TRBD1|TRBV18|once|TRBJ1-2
TGTGCCAGCTCACCCGGGACAGGGCATGATGGCTACACCTTC
CASSPGTGHDGYTF
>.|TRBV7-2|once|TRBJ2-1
TGTGCCAGCAGCTCTAATGGGCGTTCTAACAATGAGCAGTTCTTC
CASSSNGRSNNEQFF
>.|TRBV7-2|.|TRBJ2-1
TGTGCCAGCAGCCCATGGTCTAGAGGAGGTGGTGAGCAGTTCTTC
CASSPWSRGGGEQFF
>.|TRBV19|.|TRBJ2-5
TGTGCCAGTAGGGTGAGGGAGACCCAGTACTTC
CASRVRETQYF
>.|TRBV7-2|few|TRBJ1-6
TGTGCCAGCAGCCCATTAAGGGGCGCCTATAATTCACCCCTCCACTTT
CASSPLRGAYNSPLHF
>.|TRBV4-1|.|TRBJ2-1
TGCGCCAGCAGCCAATTATCAGGGCCCGGTGGCAATGAGCAGTTCTTC
CASSQLSGPGGNEQFF
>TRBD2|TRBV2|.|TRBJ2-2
TGTGCCAGCAGGCGGACTAGCGAGGCCGGGGAGCTGTTTTTT
CASRRTSEAGELFF
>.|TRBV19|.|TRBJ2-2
TGTGCCAGTAGTATTGGAGGCGCCGGGGAGCTGTTTTTT
CASSIGGAGELFF
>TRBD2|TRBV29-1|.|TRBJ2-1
TGCAGCGTTGGACTAGCGGGAGTCAATGAGCAGTTCTTC
CSVGLAGVNEQFF
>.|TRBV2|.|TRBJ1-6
TGTGCCAGCAGGACCCGAAATTCACCCCTCCACTTT
CASRTRNSPLHF
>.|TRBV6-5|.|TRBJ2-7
TGTGCCACCCGTTCCCCCGCCGAGCAGTACTTC
CATRSPAEQYF
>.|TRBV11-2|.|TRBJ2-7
TGTGCCAGCAGCGGACCCGGGACGTCCGAGCAGTACTTC
CASSGPGTSEQYF
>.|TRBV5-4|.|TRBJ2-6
TGTGCCAGCAGCTCCGGGGGGCAGCGGGCTGGGGCCAACGTCCTGACTTTC
CASSSGGQRAGANVLTF
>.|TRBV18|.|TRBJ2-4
TGTGCCAGCTCACTTCTAGACAGGGCCAAAAACATTCAGTACTTC
CASSLLDRAKNIQYF
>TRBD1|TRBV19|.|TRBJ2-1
TGTGCCAGTAGCAGGGGACAGGGGGCGTACAATGAGCAGTTCTTC
CASSRGQGAYNEQFF
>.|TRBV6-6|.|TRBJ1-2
TGTGCCAGCAGTTACTCGAGCAATGGCTACACCTTC
CASSYSSNGYTF
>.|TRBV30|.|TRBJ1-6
TGTGCCTGGAGTGCCCCCGGCTCGGCCTATAATTCACCCCTCCACTTT
CAWSAPGSAYNSPLHF
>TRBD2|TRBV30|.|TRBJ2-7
TGTGCCTGGAGTGGTCGGGAGGTCTACGAGCAGTACTTC
CAWSGREVYEQYF
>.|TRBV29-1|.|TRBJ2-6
TGCAGCGTCGGGTCTGGGGCCAACGTCCTGACTTTC
CSVGSGANVLTF
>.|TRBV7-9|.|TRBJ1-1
TGTGCCAGCAGCTTTGAGGTGAACACTGAAGCTTTCTTT
CASSFEVNTEAFF
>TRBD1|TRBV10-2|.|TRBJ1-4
TGCGCCAGCAGCCGGATGGGACAGGGGGCAACTAATGAAAAACTGTTTTTT
CASSRMGQGATNEKLFF
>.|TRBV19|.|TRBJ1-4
TGTGCCAGTAGTAGAGGACTTGCAACTAATGAAAAACTGTTTTTT
CASSRGLATNEKLFF
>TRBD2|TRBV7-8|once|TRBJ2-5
TGTGCCAGCAGCTTCTTTGCGGGAGGGCCTAAGGAGACCCAGTACTTC
CASSFFAGGPKETQYF
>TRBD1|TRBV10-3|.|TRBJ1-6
TGTGCCACGATGGGACAGGGTAATTCACCCCTCCACTTT
CATMGQGNSPLHF
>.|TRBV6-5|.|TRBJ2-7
TGTGCCAGCAGGCCAGGGGAAGGGTCTAAGTACGAGCAGTACTTC
CASRPGEGSKYEQYF
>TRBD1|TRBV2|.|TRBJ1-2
TGTGCCAGCAGTGGGGACAGGGGTGACTATGGCTACACCTTC
CASSGDRGDYGYTF
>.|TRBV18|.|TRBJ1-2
TGTGCCAGCTCACCAACGAGGGCGGAGTTTAACTATGGCTACACCTTC
CASSPTRAEFNYGYTF
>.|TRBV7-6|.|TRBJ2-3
TGTGCCAGCAGCTTAGATCGGACAGAGGCAGATACGCAGTATTTT
CASSLDRTEADTQYF
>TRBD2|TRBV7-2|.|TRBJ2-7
TGTGCCAGCAGCTCCGGGAGGCCCTCCTACGAGCAGTACTTC
CASSSGRPSYEQYF
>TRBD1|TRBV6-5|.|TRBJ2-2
TGTGCCAGCACCCCCGACAGGGGGCGCACCGGGGAGCTGTTTTTT
CASTPDRGRTGELFF
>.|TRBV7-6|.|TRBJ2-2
TGTGCCAGCAGCTTAGGGGAGCGACACACCGGGGAGCTGTTTTTT
CASSLGERHTGELFF
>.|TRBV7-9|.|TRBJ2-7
TGTGCCAGCACCGCCCTGGGGGACTTTGCCTACGAGCAGTACTTC
CASTALGDFAYEQYF